The sequence of this T cell receptor beta chain was determined in a study of OX40 agonist ivuxolimab in advanced cancers. Study-level results: Some nonresponders also had low normalized T-cell clonal expansion. Both blood CD4+ and CD8+ T cells showed clonal growth by week 6 at 0.1 to 3.0 mg/kg.

Sampling times: baseline, cycle 4 day 1, cycle 7 day 1. CDR3 length equals 10 residues. CDR1 WNHNN and CDR2 SYGVQD come from the germline V gene (reference sequence). Trimming took 11 bases from V and 8 from J, leaving 10 bases between them. Comment on this clone: Antigen: not known.

The table came from immunoSEQ multiplex PCR; TCRdb's copy has only in-frame clones and leaves some out. The sample holds about 120,000 clones, 85% to 95% seen once. The sequence was collected from an adult with an advanced solid tumor such as melanoma, head and neck, liver or kidney cancer. This chain connects TRBV10-1 to TRBJ2-1; no clear D gene. Sequenced material: CD4+ or CD8+ T cells sorted from blood, taken in a trial of the OX40 agonist ivuxolimab. The CDR3 coding sequence is TGCGCCCGACCGAGTCATGAGCAGTTCTTC. This gives the protein CARPSHEQFF.